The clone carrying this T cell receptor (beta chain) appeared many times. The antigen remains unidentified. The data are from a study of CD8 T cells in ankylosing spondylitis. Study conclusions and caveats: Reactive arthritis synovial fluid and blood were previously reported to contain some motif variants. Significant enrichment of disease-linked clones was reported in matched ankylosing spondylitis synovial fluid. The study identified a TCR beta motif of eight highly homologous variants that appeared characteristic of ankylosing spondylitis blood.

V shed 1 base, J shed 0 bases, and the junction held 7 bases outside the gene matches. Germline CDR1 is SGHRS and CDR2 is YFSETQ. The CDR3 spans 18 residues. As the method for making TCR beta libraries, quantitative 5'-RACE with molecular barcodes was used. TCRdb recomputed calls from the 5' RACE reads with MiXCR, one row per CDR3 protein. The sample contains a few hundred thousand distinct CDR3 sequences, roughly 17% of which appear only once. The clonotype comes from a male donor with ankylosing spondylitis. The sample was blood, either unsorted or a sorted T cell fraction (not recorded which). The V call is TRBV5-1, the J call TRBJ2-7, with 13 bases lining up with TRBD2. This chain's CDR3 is CASSLQGLAGVGSYEQYF. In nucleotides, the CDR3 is TGCGCCAGCAGCTTGCAAGGACTAGCGGGAGTGGGCTCCTACGAGCAGTACTTC.